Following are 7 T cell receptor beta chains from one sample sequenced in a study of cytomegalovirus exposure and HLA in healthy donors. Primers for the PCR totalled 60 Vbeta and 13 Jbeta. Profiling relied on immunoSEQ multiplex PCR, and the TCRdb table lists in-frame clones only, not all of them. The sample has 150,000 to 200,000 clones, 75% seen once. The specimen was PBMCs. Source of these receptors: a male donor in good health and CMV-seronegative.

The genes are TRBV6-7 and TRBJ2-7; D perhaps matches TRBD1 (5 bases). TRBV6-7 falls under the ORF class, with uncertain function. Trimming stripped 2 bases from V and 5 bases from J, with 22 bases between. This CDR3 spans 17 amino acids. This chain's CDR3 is CASSYANPQGTWHEQYF. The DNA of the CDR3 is TGTGCCAGCAGTTACGCGAACCCGCAGGGAACTTGGCACGAGCAGTACTTC.

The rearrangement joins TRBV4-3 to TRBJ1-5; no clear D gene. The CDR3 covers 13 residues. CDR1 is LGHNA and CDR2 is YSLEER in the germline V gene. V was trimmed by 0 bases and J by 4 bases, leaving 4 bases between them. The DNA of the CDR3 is TGCGCCAGCAGCCAAGAGGAGAATCAGCCCCAGCATTTT. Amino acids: CASSQEENQPQHF.

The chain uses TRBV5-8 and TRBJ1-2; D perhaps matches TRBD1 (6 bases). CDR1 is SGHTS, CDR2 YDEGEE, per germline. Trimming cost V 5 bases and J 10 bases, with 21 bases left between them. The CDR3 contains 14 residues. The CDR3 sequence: CASRPAGTWGHYTF. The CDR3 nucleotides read TGTGCCAGCAGACCGGCCGGGACATGGGGACACTACACCTTC.

CDR3 sequence reads: CASMNLSGTAAYEQYF. The CDR3 region has the DNA TGTGCCAGCATGAACCTCTCCGGGACAGCGGCATACGAGCAGTACTTC. This chain connects TRBV7-9 to TRBJ2-7, with 7 bases fitting TRBD1. Germline lookup yields CDR1 SEHNR and CDR2 FQNEAQ (reference sequence). CDR3 size: 16 residues. The V segment lost 7 bases and the J segment 4 bases; nucleotides outside the gene matches: 16.

The CDR3 nucleotides read TGTGCCAGCAGCCTGGGCCCGGTGGTCACTGAAGCTTTCTTT. Amino acid sequence: CASSLGPVVTEAFF. This chain links TRBV2 with TRBJ1-1, with D hard to call. This CDR3 contains 14 residues. The germline V gene has CDR1 SNHLY and CDR2 FYNNEI. With 6 bases removed from V and 4 bases from J, the gap between germline ends came to 15 bases.

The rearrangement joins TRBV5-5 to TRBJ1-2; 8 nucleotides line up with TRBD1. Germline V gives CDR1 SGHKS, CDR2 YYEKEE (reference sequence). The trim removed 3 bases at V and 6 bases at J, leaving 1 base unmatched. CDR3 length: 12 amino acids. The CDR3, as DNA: TGTGCCAGCAGCTGGACAGGGAATGGCTACACCTTC. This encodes CASSWTGNGYTF.

The CDR3 loop reads CASSLVGGEGYTF. The CDR3 DNA is TGTGCCAGCAGCTTAGTGGGAGGGGAAGGCTACACCTTC. The chain employs TRBV7-2 and TRBJ1-2, with D maybe TRBD1 (5 bases). This CDR3 has 13 residues. Germline loops: CDR1 SGHTA, CDR2 FQGNSA. Trimming took 1 base from V and 8 from J, leaving 11 bases between them.